This T cell receptor beta chain was sequenced in a study of blood T cell repertoires in COVID-19. The authors' processing: It was from reference gene primer amplification that nucleated cell counts were estimated. TCRdb's copy holds only in-frame clones and misses some; the assay was immunoSEQ multiplex PCR. Clonal size and the V and J genes are those of that table, whereas D and trimming came from the DNA. The repertoire holds about 350,000 clones, with 87% as singletons. Germline values: CDR1 MGHRA, CDR2 YSYEKL. This CDR3 contains 16 residues. The germline V and J ends were trimmed by 3 bases and 7 bases, with 19 bases remaining between them.

The sample consisted of peripheral blood. The clonotype was recovered from a woman between 45 and 65 years old with COVID-19, enrolled during active disease. The chain couples TRBV4-1 to TRBJ1-5; D may be TRBD1 (6 bases). The CDR3 DNA reads as TGCGCCAGCAGCCAGGACGGCGGGGGCTGGAAACAGCCCCAGCATTTT. This encodes CASSQDGGGWKQPQHF.